The clone carrying this TCR beta chain turned up a few times. This sample stems from a study of CD8 T cells in ankylosing spondylitis. CDR1 is SNHLY and CDR2 is FYNNEI in the germline V gene. Trimming shortened V by 6 bases and J by 11 bases, and 16 bases separated the two germline ends. The CDR3 length is 12 residues. Each CDR3 protein is one row after TCRdb ran MiXCR on the 5' RACE reads. The repertoire holds 180,000 or so distinct CDR3 sequences, with more than 9% as singletons. The sequencing sample was made of blood, either unsorted or a sorted T cell fraction (not recorded which). The V and J genes are TRBV2 and TRBJ1-1; D possibly corresponds to TRBD1 (6 bases). The receptor's source is a male donor with ankylosing spondylitis or in good health (not recorded which). CDR3 sequence reads: CASSPSTGSAFF. CDR3 sequence (DNA): TGTGCCAGCAGCCCCTCGACAGGATCGGCTTTCTTT.